This T cell receptor beta chain was recovered during a study of shared clonotypes between healthy human individuals. General study findings and limits: Generation of non-shared clonotypes was less probable than generation of clonotypes shared by all four donors. Clonotype sharing among donors was thought likely to change with sequencing depth.

In germline, CDR1 is LNHDA, CDR2 SQIVND (reference sequence). Trimming removed 2 bases at V and 3 bases at J, with 13 bases between. The CDR3 has 15 amino acids. Sequencing was performed with immunoSEQ multiplex PCR; in TCRdb, only in-frame clones are kept and a portion is missing. Among about 680,000 clones listed, around 73% were seen once. As regards this clone: What it recognizes is unknown.

This clonotype originated in a woman under 40 in good health. Sequencing was carried out using memory CD4+ T cells sorted from blood. Subset described: CD45RA-negative fraction. V gene TRBV19 combines with J gene TRBJ1-2; the D is unclear. This chain's CDR3 is CASSISSPTHYGYTF. The CDR3 coding sequence is TGTGCCAGTAGTATATCGTCTCCTACCCACTATGGCTACACCTTC.